Each of the 32 T cell receptor beta chains below was sequenced from the same sample in a study of blood T cell repertoires in COVID-19. Sequencing used immunoSEQ multiplex PCR; TCRdb keeps in-frame clones, though not all of them. The repertoire holds about 340,000 clones, with over 80% as singletons. The source material was peripheral blood. These receptors were collected from a woman aged 45-65 years with COVID-19, enrolled during active disease.

The rearrangement joins TRBV25-1 to TRBJ2-2; tentative D call: TRBD1 (6 bases). The germline V gene has CDR1 MGHDK and CDR2 SYGVNS. The CDR3 totals 16 residues. V dropped 5 bases and J dropped 1 base, with 14 bases sitting between them. In DNA form, the CDR3 reads TGTGCCAGCAGTTCTAACAGGGCTCGGAACACCGGGGAGCTGTTTTTT. Protein: CASSSNRARNTGELFF.

The CDR3 bases are TGTGCCAGCTCACCTAGGACCCCCGGGGGAAGCTCCTACGAGCAGTACTTC. This sequence encodes CASSPRTPGGSSYEQYF. The chain combines TRBV18 with TRBJ2-7; perhaps TRBD2 as D (6 bases). Germline V lookup: CDR1 KGHSH, CDR2 LQKENI. The CDR3 loop spans 17 amino acids. Trimming removed 3 bases from V and 0 bases from J, with 18 bases in between.

V and J are TRBV4-1 and TRBJ1-2; tentatively, D is TRBD1 (6 bases). With 1 base removed from V and 0 bases from J, the gap between germline ends came to 12 bases. Germline CDR1 is MGHRA and CDR2 is YSYEKL. The CDR3 is made up of 16 amino acids. The CDR3 DNA reads as TGCGCCAGCAGCCAAGTGCAGGGGATACCTAACTATGGCTACACCTTC. Protein sequence: CASSQVQGIPNYGYTF.

The V gene is TRBV5-1, the J gene TRBJ2-2, with 10 bases that match TRBD2. Germline loops: CDR1 SGHRS, CDR2 YFSETQ. The CDR3 loop spans 17 amino acids. Unmatched junction bases numbered 8, after V lost 5 bases and J lost 1 base. CDR3 loop: CASRARPSGGNTGELFF. The DNA for the CDR3 is TGCGCCAGCAGGGCACGCCCTAGCGGGGGGAACACCGGGGAGCTGTTTTTT. The whole variable domain, filled in from reference TRBV5-1 and TRBJ2-2, reads KAGVTQTPRYLIKTRGQQVTLSCSPISGHRSVSWYQQTPGQGLQFLFEYFSETQRNKGNFPGRFSGRQFSNSRSEMNVSTLELGDSALYLCASRARPSGGNTGELFFGEGSRLTVL.

The V call is TRBV23-1, the J call TRBJ2-2; the D gene is possibly TRBD1 (6 bases). TRBV23-1 is marked as an open reading frame, function uncertain. Trimming took off 0 bases at V and 3 bases at J, with 20 bases between the two ends. The CDR3 consists of 19 residues. The CDR3 bases are TGCGCCAGCAGTCAATCGTCGGGCAGGGGAAGCAGAGACACCGGGGAGCTGTTTTTT. This gives the protein CASSQSSGRGSRDTGELFF.

The chain joins TRBV29-1 to TRBJ1-2, with 7 bases matching TRBD1. Unmatched junction bases numbered 3, after V lost 3 bases and J lost 5 bases. In germline, CDR1 is SQVTM, CDR2 ANQGSEA. This CDR3 comprises 12 residues. Written as DNA, the CDR3 is TGCAGCGTTGATCGCAGGGGGTATGGCTACACCTTC. Its protein is CSVDRRGYGYTF.

This chain links TRBV14 with TRBJ1-1, with D perhaps matching TRBD1 (6 bases). V shed 1 base and J shed 4 bases, with 16 bases lying between them. In germline, CDR1 is SGHDN, CDR2 FVKESK. This CDR3 region has 16 residues. CDR3 in amino acids: CASSQGLRTQGTEAFF. CDR3 coding DNA: TGTGCCAGCAGCCAAGGTTTAAGGACACAGGGCACTGAAGCTTTCTTT.

The V call is TRBV5-4, the J call TRBJ1-1, with D perhaps matching TRBD1 (6 bases). The CDR3 covers 15 residues. Germline CDR1 is SGHNT and CDR2 is YYREEE (reference sequence). Deletions cut 2 bases from V and 2 bases from J, with 13 bases between. This CDR3 is CASSLNPQGNTEAFF. Here the CDR3 DNA reads TGTGCCAGCAGCTTAAACCCACAGGGTAACACTGAAGCTTTCTTT. The variable domain in full, completed from reference TRBV5-4 and TRBJ1-1, reads ETGVTQSPTHLIKTRGQQVTLRCSSQSGHNTVSWYQQALGQGPQFIFQYYREEENGRGNFPPRFSGLQFPNYSSELNVNALELDDSALYLCASSLNPQGNTEAFFGQGTRLTVV.

This clone was seen a handful of times. The V and J genes are TRBV19 and TRBJ2-7; the D gene is possibly TRBD1 (6 bases). This CDR3 region has 15 residues. CDR1 is LNHDA and CDR2 is SQIVND in the germline V gene (reference sequence). V was cut by 7 bases and J by 0 bases, with 16 bases left in between. This chain's CDR3 is CASTKGDGSSYEQYF. DNA of the CDR3: TGTGCCAGTACTAAGGGGGACGGAAGCTCCTACGAGCAGTACTTC.

V is TRBV12-5 and J is TRBJ1-5; tentative D call: TRBD1 (5 bases). Germline V gives CDR1 LGHNT, CDR2 FRNRAP. The V gene lost 0 bases and the J gene lost 2 bases, with 11 bases spanning the gap. The CDR3 is made up of 16 amino acids. The DNA for the CDR3 is TGTGCTAGTGGTTTGGTTGCCAGGGAGGGCAATCAGCCCCAGCATTTT. Translated: CASGLVAREGNQPQHF.

V is TRBV7-9 and J is TRBJ2-1; 8 bases fit TRBD2. CDR1 is SEHNR, CDR2 FQNEAQ, per germline (reference sequence). Trimming removed 2 bases from V and 5 bases from J; junction bases left unmatched: 5. This CDR3 is built from 15 residues. The CDR3 bases are TGTGCCAGCAGCTTACGCAGCGGGAGCCACAATGAGCAGTTCTTC. It encodes CASSLRSGSHNEQFF.

CDR3 residues: CAWSVLGTGPYEQYF. CDR3 coding DNA: TGTGCCTGGAGTGTACTCGGGACAGGGCCCTACGAGCAGTACTTC. The rearrangement joins TRBV30 to TRBJ2-7; 9 nucleotides line up with TRBD1. V shed 0 bases and J 2 bases; nucleotides not matched to a gene: 5. This CDR3 comprises 15 residues. Germline assignment: CDR1 GTSNPN and CDR2 SVGIG (reference sequence).

The genes are TRBV18 and TRBJ1-1; weak D call: TRBD1 (5 bases). The CDR3 is 13 amino acids. The V end lost 6 bases, the J end lost 3 bases, and 11 bases lay between the germline ends. Germline V lookup: CDR1 KGHSH, CDR2 LQKENI. CDR3 loop: CASSDDSYTEAFF. Written as DNA, the CDR3 is TGTGCCAGCTCCGACGACAGCTACACTGAAGCTTTCTTT. Combining the CDR3 with reference TRBV18 and TRBJ1-1 gives the whole variable domain NAGVMQNPRHLVRRRGQEARLRCSPMKGHSHVYWYRQLPEEGLKFMVYLQKENIIDESGMPKERFSAEFPKEGPSILRIQQVVRGDSAAYFCASSDDSYTEAFFGQGTRLTVV.

V gene TRBV30 combines with J gene TRBJ2-3; D may be TRBD2 (6 bases). The V and J ends lost 2 bases and 2 bases respectively, with 14 bases between them. This CDR3 spans 15 amino acids. Germline loops: CDR1 GTSNPN, CDR2 SVGIG (reference sequence). The CDR3 sequence: CAWSSSGLTTDTQYF. The CDR3 region has the DNA TGTGCCTGGAGTTCCTCGGGACTTACCACAGATACGCAGTATTTT. Together with reference TRBV30 and TRBJ2-3, the CDR3 gives the full variable domain: SQTIHQWPATLVQPVGSPLSLECTVEGTSNPNLYWYRQAAGRGLQLLFYSVGIGQISSEVPQNLSASRPQDRQFILSSKKLLLSDSGFYLCAWSSSGLTTDTQYFGPGTRLTVL.

This chain connects TRBV21-1 to TRBJ2-7; the listed D gene, TRBD2, was not tested against the DNA. TRBV21-1 is a recognized pseudogene. The CDR3 sequence is 14 residues long. The CDR3 sequence is CASSSRGRAYEQYF. The CDR3 region has the DNA TGTGCCAGCAGCAGCCGCGGGAGGGCCTACGAGCAGTACTTC.

The CDR3 sequence: CASSKDRVGEKLFF. CDR3 coding DNA: TGTGCCAGCAGCAAAGACAGGGTAGGCGAAAAACTGTTTTTT. The chain recombines TRBV6-5 with TRBJ1-4; 7 positions agree with TRBD1. There are 14 residues in the CDR3. Germline V CDR1 and CDR2: MNHEY, SVGAGI. Trimming at V came to 6 bases and at J to 8 bases, leaving 9 bases not matched to a gene.

As for this clone: This sample includes further DNA sequences coding for the same CDR3. The gene calls are TRBV6-5 and TRBJ1-5; D call uncertain. Germline lookup yields CDR1 MNHEY and CDR2 SVGAGI. The CDR3 contains 13 residues. V gave up 2 bases and J gave up 3 bases, with 5 bases separating them. CDR3 DNA sequence: TGTGCCAGCAGTTACAGCAACAATCAGCCCCAGCATTTT. It yields the protein CASSYSNNQPQHF.

The CDR3 bases are TGTGCCAGCAGTTATCGGGATCCCTACGAGCAGTACTTC. It yields the protein CASSYRDPYEQYF. J is TRBJ2-7 and V is TRBV11-3; tentative D call: TRBD2 (5 bases). Between the trimmed V and J ends, which lost 6 bases and 2 bases, there was a span of 11 bases. Germline V gives CDR1 SGHNT, CDR2 YENEEA. The CDR3 contains 13 residues.

This clone was picked up a small number of times. The V call is TRBV25-1, the J call TRBJ2-7; 10 bases are a match to TRBD2. This CDR3 comprises 14 residues. Germline CDR1 reads MGHDK; CDR2 reads SYGVNS. The junction had 5 bases not matched to a gene; V was cut back by 4 bases and J by 5 bases. This CDR3 is CASSAAGGPNEQYF. CDR3 in DNA: TGTGCCAGCAGTGCAGCGGGAGGGCCGAACGAGCAGTACTTC.

This rearrangement joins TRBV5-1 to TRBJ2-7, with 11 positions matching TRBD2. CDR3 size: 14 residues. V dropped 5 bases and J dropped 2; count of bases not matched to a gene: 3. CDR1 is SGHRS, CDR2 YFSETQ, per germline. CDR3 bases: TGCGCCAGCAGACCGGGACTAGCGGCCTACGAGCAGTACTTC. Encoded protein: CASRPGLAAYEQYF. The full variable domain, in which reference TRBV5-1 and TRBJ2-7 provide the parts outside the CDR3, is KAGVTQTPRYLIKTRGQQVTLSCSPISGHRSVSWYQQTPGQGLQFLFEYFSETQRNKGNFPGRFSGRQFSNSRSEMNVSTLELGDSALYLCASRPGLAAYEQYFGPGTRLTVT.

V usage is TRBV5-8 and J usage is TRBJ1-1; perhaps TRBD1 as D (6 bases). Germline assignment: CDR1 SGHTS and CDR2 YDEGEE. V gave up 4 bases and J gave up 4 bases, with 17 bases separating them. CDR3 length equals 15 residues. CDR3 DNA: TGTGCCAGCAGCCTCAGTGCGGGGGCGGGCACTGAAGCTTTCTTT. Encoded protein: CASSLSAGAGTEAFF.

The genes are TRBV19 and TRBJ2-1; perhaps TRBD2 as D (5 bases). This CDR3 contains 15 residues. Trimming left V 3 bases short and J 3 bases short, with 12 bases between. The germline CDR1 and CDR2 sequences are LNHDA and SQIVND (reference sequence). DNA of the CDR3: TGTGCCAGTAGTATCGGAAGTGGAGGCTACAATGAGCAGTTCTTC. Amino acids: CASSIGSGGYNEQFF.

V gene TRBV29-1 combines with J gene TRBJ2-7, with 15 bases matching TRBD2. Germline values: CDR1 SQVTM, CDR2 ANQGSEA. With 2 bases clipped from V and 3 bases from J, the junction kept 5 bases outside the gene matches. The CDR3 loop spans 16 amino acids. CDR3 bases: TGCAGCGTTGAACGGACTAGCGGGAGGGCGGGCTACGAGCAGTACTTC. This translates into CSVERTSGRAGYEQYF.

This clone was counted once. The gene calls are TRBV18 and TRBJ2-2; 12 bases align to TRBD1. After removal of 1 base from V and 7 bases from J, the junction contained 7 bases not matched to a gene. CDR1 is KGHSH and CDR2 is LQKENI in the germline V gene. The CDR3 is 17 residues long. The CDR3 nucleotides are TGTGCCAGCTCACCACAATACGGGACAGGGGGCTTCGGGGAGCTGTTTTTT. Translated, it gives CASSPQYGTGGFGELFF.

The chain carries TRBV9 and TRBJ2-3, with D possibly TRBD2 on 5 matching bases. The CDR3 has 15 amino acids. Trimming removed 1 base at V and 2 bases at J, with 11 bases between. Germline V gene sequence: CDR1 SGDLS, CDR2 YYNGEE. The CDR3 reads CASSVSGRNTDTQYF. The CDR3 DNA sequence: TGTGCCAGCAGCGTAAGCGGCCGAAACACAGATACGCAGTATTTT.

The rearrangement links TRBV7-9 to TRBJ2-4; a possible D gene is TRBD1 (5 bases). CDR3 length: 15 amino acids. CDR1 and CDR2 (germline): SEHNR, FQNEAQ (reference sequence). The germline V and J ends were trimmed by 1 base and 5 bases, with 12 bases remaining between them. The CDR3 here is CASSLVVAGQNIQYF. The CDR3 DNA sequence: TGTGCCAGCAGCTTAGTTGTTGCAGGGCAAAACATTCAGTACTTC.

The chain employs TRBV5-6 and TRBJ1-1; D not resolved. The CDR3 length is 15 residues. The V gene's germline CDR1 is SGHDT and CDR2 YYEEEE. Trimming removed 4 bases at V and 1 base at J, with 14 bases between. CDR3 region: CASSLRGISNTEAFF. In DNA, the CDR3 is TGTGCCAGCAGCCTCAGAGGGATCTCGAACACTGAAGCTTTCTTT.

The gene calls are TRBV7-2 and TRBJ1-1; D call uncertain. This CDR3 has 15 amino acids. From germline, CDR1 is SGHTA and CDR2 FQGNSA. Trimming cost V 1 base and J 0 bases, with 9 bases left between them. Here the CDR3 DNA reads TGTGCCAGCAGCTTAGTGGCCGGGGTGAACACTGAAGCTTTCTTT. Its protein product is CASSLVAGVNTEAFF.

Details on this clone: Other DNA sequences from this sample encode an identical CDR3 as well. This sequence joins TRBV6-5 and TRBJ1-1; no clear D gene. Germline V gene data show CDR1 as MNHEY and CDR2 as SVGAGI. The CDR3 length is 13 residues. Trimming took 2 bases from V and 1 from J, leaving 5 bases between them. CDR3 residues: CASSYAGNTEAFF. CDR3 DNA sequence: TGTGCCAGCAGTTACGCAGGGAACACTGAAGCTTTCTTT.

The rearrangement uses TRBV18 and TRBJ1-2; TRBD1 matches 7 bases. With 6 bases clipped from V and 2 bases from J, the junction kept 3 bases outside the gene matches. Looked up from germline, CDR1 is KGHSH and CDR2 is LQKENI. This CDR3 has 13 residues. DNA of the CDR3: TGTGCCAGCTCGTTGGGACAGAACTATGGCTACACCTTC. Translating it yields CASSLGQNYGYTF.

This chain joins TRBV19 and TRBJ2-3, with TRBD2 identical over 7 bases. Germline assignment: CDR1 LNHDA and CDR2 SQIVND (reference sequence). Trimming removed 6 bases from V and 3 bases from J; junction bases left unmatched: 9. This CDR3 region has 15 residues. In nucleotides, the CDR3 is TGTGCCAGTAGGTGGCGGGAGTTGATTACAGATACGCAGTATTTT. Its translation: CASRWRELITDTQYF.

The V call is TRBV7-2, the J call TRBJ1-2; D remains ambiguous. The CDR3 totals 15 residues. Germline loops: CDR1 SGHTA, CDR2 FQGNSA. The V gene lost 3 bases and the J gene lost 7 bases, with 18 bases spanning the gap. CDR3 protein: CASSFTSTKSIGYTF. CDR3 DNA: TGTGCCAGCAGCTTTACCTCGACTAAATCTATTGGCTACACCTTC. Full variable domain (rest looked up from reference TRBV7-2 and TRBJ1-2): GAGVSQSPSNKVTEKGKDVELRCDPISGHTALYWYRQSLGQGLEFLIYFQGNSAPDKSGLPSDRFSAERTGGSVSTLTIQRTQQEDSAVYLCASSFTSTKSIGYTFGSGTRLTVV.